This TCR beta chain was identified during a study of OX40 agonist ivuxolimab in advanced cancers. Study as a whole: It was permissible to have had prior anti-PD-1, anti-PD-L1 or anti-CTLA-4 therapy, and approximately 40% had some.

Looked up from germline, CDR1 is MDHEN and CDR2 is SYDVKM. This CDR3 has 14 amino acids. The J segment lost 6 bases and the V segment lost 5 bases, leaving 8 bases of the junction unmatched. Autoimmune disease history or systemic immunosuppression led to patient exclusion. The method was immunoSEQ multiplex PCR; TCRdb's version includes in-frame clones alone and lacks a portion of them. In the table there are approximately 17,000 clones, about two thirds of which are singletons. A single count supports this clone. Material: CD4+ or CD8+ T cells sorted from blood, obtained in a trial of the OX40 agonist ivuxolimab. The receptor's source is an adult with an advanced solid tumor such as melanoma, head and neck, liver or kidney cancer. The chain employs TRBV28 and TRBJ2-3; the match to TRBD2 covers 7 bases. The CDR3 spells CASSREGAADTQYF. The CDR3 DNA follows: TGTGCCAGCAGTAGGGAGGGAGCAGCTGATACGCAGTATTTT. Full variable domain (rest looked up from reference TRBV28 and TRBJ2-3): DVKVTQSSRYLVKRTGEKVFLECVQDMDHENMFWYRQDPGLGLRLIYFSYDVKMKEKGDIPEGYSVSREKKERFSLILESASTNQTSMYLCASSREGAADTQYFGPGTRLTVL.